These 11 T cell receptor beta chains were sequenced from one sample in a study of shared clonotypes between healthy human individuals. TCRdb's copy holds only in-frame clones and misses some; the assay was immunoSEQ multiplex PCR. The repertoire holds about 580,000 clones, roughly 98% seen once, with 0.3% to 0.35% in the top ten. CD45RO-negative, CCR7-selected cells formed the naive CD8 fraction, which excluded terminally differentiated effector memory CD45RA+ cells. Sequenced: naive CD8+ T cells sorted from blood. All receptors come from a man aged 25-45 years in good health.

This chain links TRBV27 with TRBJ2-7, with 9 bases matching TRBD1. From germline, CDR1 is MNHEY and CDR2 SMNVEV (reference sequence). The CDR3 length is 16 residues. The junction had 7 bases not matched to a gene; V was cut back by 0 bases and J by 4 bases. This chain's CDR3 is CASSLSAGTGLYEQYF. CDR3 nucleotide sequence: TGTGCCAGCAGTTTATCAGCCGGGACAGGGTTATACGAGCAGTACTTC.

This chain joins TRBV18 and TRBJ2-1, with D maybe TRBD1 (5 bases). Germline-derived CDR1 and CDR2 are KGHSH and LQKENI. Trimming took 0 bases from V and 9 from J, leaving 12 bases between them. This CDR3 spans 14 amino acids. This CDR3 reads CASSPPDTGGEQFF. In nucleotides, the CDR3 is TGTGCCAGCTCACCACCGGACACTGGCGGTGAGCAGTTCTTC.

The CDR3 is CASSLFPGDVPDTQYF. CDR3 nucleotide sequence: TGTGCCAGCAGCTTGTTTCCGGGAGATGTACCAGATACGCAGTATTTT. The V call is TRBV5-5, the J call TRBJ2-3; possible D gene TRBD2, 6 bases. V lost 1 base to trimming and J lost 4 bases, with 16 bases between them. CDR1 and CDR2 (germline): SGHKS, YYEKEE (reference sequence). CDR3 length: 16 residues.

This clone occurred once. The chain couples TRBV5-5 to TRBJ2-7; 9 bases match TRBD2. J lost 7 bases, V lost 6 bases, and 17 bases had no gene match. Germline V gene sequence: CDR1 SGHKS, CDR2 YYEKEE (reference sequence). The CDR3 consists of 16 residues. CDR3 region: CASTRSGLAGSREQYF. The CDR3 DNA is TGTGCCAGCACCCGGTCGGGACTAGCTGGGTCTCGGGAGCAGTACTTC.

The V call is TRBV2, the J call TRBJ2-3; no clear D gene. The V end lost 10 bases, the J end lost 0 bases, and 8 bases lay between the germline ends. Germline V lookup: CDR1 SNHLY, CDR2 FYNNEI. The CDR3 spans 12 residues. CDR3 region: CAIRPSTDTQYF. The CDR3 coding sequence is TGTGCCATTAGGCCTAGCACAGATACGCAGTATTTT.

The CDR3: CASSFPPTGRLLGAQYF. DNA of the CDR3: TGTGCCAGCAGCTTCCCCCCGACAGGGCGCCTCCTGGGGGCCCAGTACTTC. J is TRBJ2-5 and V is TRBV7-9, with 7 bases identical to TRBD1. Germline CDR1 is SEHNR and CDR2 is FQNEAQ (reference sequence). The CDR3 runs to 17 residues. Trimming took 3 bases from V and 9 from J; bases not matched to a gene: 19.

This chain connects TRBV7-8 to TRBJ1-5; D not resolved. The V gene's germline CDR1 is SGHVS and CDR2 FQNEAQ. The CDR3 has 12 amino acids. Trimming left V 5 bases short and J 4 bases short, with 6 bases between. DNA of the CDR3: TGTGCCAGCAGCGGGGAGAATCAGCCCCAGCATTTT. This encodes CASSGENQPQHF. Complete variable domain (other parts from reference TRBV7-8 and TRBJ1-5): GAGVSQSPRYKVAKRGQDVALRCDPISGHVSLFWYQQALGQGPEFLTYFQNEAQLDKSGLPSDRFFAERPEGSVSTLKIQRTQQEDSAVYLCASSGENQPQHFGDGTRLSIL.

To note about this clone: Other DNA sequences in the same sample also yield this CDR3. The CDR3 coding sequence is TGTGCCAGCAGTTTGAGGGATACGCAGTATTTT. The encoded protein is CASSLRDTQYF. V gene TRBV27 combines with J gene TRBJ2-3; D uncertain. Germline-derived CDR1 and CDR2 are MNHEY and SMNVEV (reference sequence). The CDR3 length is 11 residues. The V and J ends lost 3 bases and 6 bases respectively, with 4 bases between them.

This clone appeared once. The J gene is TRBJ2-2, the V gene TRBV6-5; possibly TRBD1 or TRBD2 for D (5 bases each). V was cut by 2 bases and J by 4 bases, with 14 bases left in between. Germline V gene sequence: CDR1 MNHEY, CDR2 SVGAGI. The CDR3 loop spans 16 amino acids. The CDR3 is CASSYLYGDPTGELFF. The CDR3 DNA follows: TGTGCCAGCAGTTACCTATATGGGGACCCCACCGGGGAGCTGTTTTTT.

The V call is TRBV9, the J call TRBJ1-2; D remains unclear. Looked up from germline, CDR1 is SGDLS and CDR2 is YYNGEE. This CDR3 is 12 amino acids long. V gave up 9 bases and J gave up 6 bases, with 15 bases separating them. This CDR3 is CATHEYTHGYTF. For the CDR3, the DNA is TGTGCCACCCACGAGTACACTCATGGCTACACCTTC.

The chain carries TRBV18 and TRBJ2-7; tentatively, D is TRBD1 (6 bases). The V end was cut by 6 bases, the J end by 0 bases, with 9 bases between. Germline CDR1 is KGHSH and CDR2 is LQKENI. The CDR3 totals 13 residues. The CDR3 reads CASSHRDSYEQYF. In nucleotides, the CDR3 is TGTGCCAGCTCCCACAGGGACTCCTACGAGCAGTACTTC.